A single sample gave rise to the 17 T cell receptor beta chains below, sequenced in a study of cytomegalovirus exposure and HLA in healthy donors. The PCR contained 60 Vbeta and 13 Jbeta primers. Using immunoSEQ multiplex PCR, the repertoire was profiled, and TCRdb retains in-frame clones only, with some absent. The repertoire holds over 150,000 clones, with around 80% as singletons. Sequencing used PBMCs. These receptors all come from a woman in her twenties or thirties in good health and CMV-seropositive.

A few counts support this clone. J is TRBJ1-5 and V is TRBV28; D is unclear. Germline CDR1 is MDHEN and CDR2 is SYDVKM. The V end lost 2 bases, the J end lost 7 bases, and 12 bases lay between the germline ends. This CDR3 is 14 amino acids long. CDR3 bases: TGTGCCAGCAGTTTAGGGATCGAGGGACAGCCCCAGCATTTT. This gives the protein CASSLGIEGQPQHF.

This clone showed up just once. This rearrangement joins TRBV27 to TRBJ2-1; D not certain. Trimming cost V 4 bases and J 0 bases, with 16 bases left between them. The CDR3 loop spans 17 amino acids. In germline, CDR1 is MNHEY, CDR2 SMNVEV (reference sequence). The CDR3: CASSSPLTPSSYNEQFF. The CDR3 nucleotides are TGTGCCAGCAGTTCACCGCTTACTCCGAGCTCCTACAATGAGCAGTTCTTC.

The sample holds a few counts of this clone. The CDR3 bases are TGTGCCAGCAGCACCCCCCACACAGGGGAAGAGCAGTTCTTC. Its translation: CASSTPHTGEEQFF. V is TRBV9 and J is TRBJ2-1; 7 bases are a match to TRBD1. The CDR3 is 14 residues long. Unmatched junction bases numbered 11, after V lost 4 bases and J lost 10 bases. Looked up from germline, CDR1 is SGDLS and CDR2 is YYNGEE. The whole variable domain, remainder taken from reference TRBV9 and TRBJ2-1, is DSGVTQTPKHLITATGQRVTLRCSPRSGDLSVYWYQQSLDQGLQFLIQYYNGEERAKGNILERFSAQQFPDLHSELNLSSLELGDSALYFCASSTPHTGEEQFFGPGTRLTVL.

This rearrangement joins TRBV5-1 to TRBJ2-7; possible D gene TRBD1, 6 bases. Germline CDR1 reads SGHRS; CDR2 reads YFSETQ. V lost 3 bases to trimming and J lost 0 bases, with 13 bases between them. The CDR3 sequence is 15 residues long. CDR3 in amino acids: CASSSLQQGSYEQYF. DNA for the CDR3: TGCGCCAGCAGCTCTCTCCAACAGGGCTCCTACGAGCAGTACTTC.

V usage is TRBV6-5 and J usage is TRBJ1-2; TRBD1 is a possible D gene (6 bases). Germline V gives CDR1 MNHEY, CDR2 SVGAGI. V dropped 5 bases and J dropped 4 bases, with 11 bases sitting between them. The CDR3 is 13 amino acids. CDR3 loop: CASSDRDIYGYTF. The CDR3 DNA is TGTGCCAGCAGTGATCGGGACATCTATGGCTACACCTTC.

This chain's CDR3 is CAISGGLENNEQFF. CDR3 nucleotide sequence: TGTGCCATCAGTGGGGGACTGGAGAACAATGAGCAGTTCTTC. The chain recombines TRBV10-3 with TRBJ2-1; tentative D call: TRBD2 (6 bases). Germline V CDR1 and CDR2: ENHRY, SYGVKD. The CDR3 spans 14 residues. The V end lost 4 bases, the J end lost 5 bases, and 12 bases lay between the germline ends.

A few counts support this clone. The J gene is TRBJ2-3, the V gene TRBV5-6; 10 positions agree with TRBD2. Germline loops: CDR1 SGHDT, CDR2 YYEEEE. The CDR3 runs to 15 residues. The junction had 2 bases not matched to a gene; V was cut back by 2 bases and J by 2 bases. The DNA for the CDR3 is TGTGCCAGCAGCTTTACTAGCGGGACCACAGATACGCAGTATTTT. It translates to CASSFTSGTTDTQYF. Together with reference TRBV5-6 and TRBJ2-3, the CDR3 gives the full variable domain: DAGVTQSPTHLIKTRGQQVTLRCSPKSGHDTVSWYQQALGQGPQFIFQYYEEEERQRGNFPDRFSGHQFPNYSSELNVNALLLGDSALYLCASSFTSGTTDTQYFGPGTRLTVL.

This chain links TRBV4-1 with TRBJ1-5, with D perhaps matching TRBD1 (6 bases). The length of the CDR3 is 18 residues. CDR1 is MGHRA, CDR2 YSYEKL, per germline. Trimming stripped 0 bases from V and 0 bases from J, with 15 bases between. In DNA form, the CDR3 reads TGCGCCAGCAGCCAAGAGGTAGGACAGATATATAGCAATCAGCCCCAGCATTTT. Translation gives CASSQEVGQIYSNQPQHF.

This clone was counted a few times. This chain joins TRBV25-1 and TRBJ1-2; 10 positions agree with TRBD1. The CDR3 spans 15 residues. Trimming cost V 2 bases and J 5 bases; bases outside gene matches: 5. Germline V CDR1 and CDR2: MGHDK, SYGVNS. The CDR3 sequence is CASSETTGGSYGYTF. The CDR3 nucleotides read TGTGCCAGCAGTGAAACGACAGGGGGCAGTTATGGCTACACCTTC.

The chain has TRBV28 and TRBJ2-3; D not certain. The V and J ends lost 1 base and 5 bases respectively, with 7 bases between them. The CDR3 loop spans 13 amino acids. Germline CDR1 reads MDHEN; CDR2 reads SYDVKM. The CDR3 here is CASSLSWRDTQYF. CDR3 in DNA: TGTGCCAGCAGTTTATCTTGGAGAGATACGCAGTATTTT.

The sample holds a few counts of this clone. The V gene is TRBV5-1, the J gene TRBJ1-1; 7 positions agree with TRBD1. The trim removed 1 base at V and 0 bases at J, leaving 6 bases unmatched. The length of the CDR3 is 16 residues. Germline V gives CDR1 SGHRS, CDR2 YFSETQ. CDR3 nucleotides: TGCGCCAGCAGCTTGAGGGACAGCAACATGAACACTGAAGCTTTCTTT. Translation: CASSLRDSNMNTEAFF.

V usage is TRBV30 and J usage is TRBJ1-5; possible D gene TRBD1, 5 bases. Trimming cost V 5 bases and J 2 bases, with 10 bases left between them. Looked up from germline, CDR1 is GTSNPN and CDR2 is SVGIG (reference sequence). There are 13 residues in the CDR3. The CDR3 DNA is TGTGCCTGGTCAGGGTTGGGCAATCAGCCCCAGCATTTT. Protein sequence: CAWSGLGNQPQHF.

This clone came up a few times. V and J are TRBV19 and TRBJ2-1; 12 nucleotides line up with TRBD2. The length of the CDR3 is 19 residues. Per germline, CDR1 LNHDA and CDR2 SQIVND (reference sequence). After removal of 6 bases from V and 0 bases from J, the junction contained 12 bases not matched to a gene. The CDR3 DNA follows: TGTGCCAGTAGCCTAGGACTAGCGGGGCCCTCGAACTCCTACAATGAGCAGTTCTTC. It translates to CASSLGLAGPSNSYNEQFF.

The chain couples TRBV19 to TRBJ2-5, with D maybe TRBD1 (6 bases). The germline gives CDR1 LNHDA, CDR2 SQIVND (reference sequence). With 1 base removed from V and 2 bases from J, the gap between germline ends came to 8 bases. This CDR3 is 14 amino acids long. CDR3 in DNA: TGTGCCAGTAGTATAGGGACAGTTCAAGAGACCCAGTACTTC. Translating it yields CASSIGTVQETQYF.

J is TRBJ1-2 and V is TRBV16; a possible D gene is TRBD1 (5 bases). Trimming took 0 bases from V and 6 from J, leaving 8 bases between them. This CDR3 region has 13 residues. The V gene's germline CDR1 is KGHSY and CDR2 FQNENV. This CDR3 is CASSQSRGDGYTF. The CDR3, as DNA: TGTGCCAGCAGCCAATCTCGGGGGGATGGCTACACCTTC. Full variable domain (remainder filled in from reference TRBV16 and TRBJ1-2): GEEVAQTPKHLVRGEGQKAKLYCAPIKGHSYVFWYQQVLKNEFKFLISFQNENVFDETGMPKERFSAKCLPNSPCSLEIQATKLEDSAVYFCASSQSRGDGYTFGSGTRLTVV.

The chain couples TRBV7-2 to TRBJ2-2, with D uncertain. This CDR3 region has 12 residues. Germline lookup yields CDR1 SGHTA and CDR2 FQGNSA. Trimming left V 6 bases short and J 5 bases short, with 7 bases between. CDR3 sequence (DNA): TGTGCCAGCAGTAGTGATACCGGGGAGCTGTTTTTT. It specifies CASSSDTGELFF.

The rearrangement links TRBV9 to TRBJ1-3, with TRBD1 identical over 8 bases. J gave up 2 bases and V 5 bases, and 3 bases lay outside the gene matches. The CDR3 covers 14 residues. The germline V gene has CDR1 SGDLS and CDR2 YYNGEE. The CDR3 protein is CASRGTGAGNTIYF. CDR3 sequence (DNA): TGTGCCAGCAGGGGGACAGGAGCTGGAAACACCATATATTTT.